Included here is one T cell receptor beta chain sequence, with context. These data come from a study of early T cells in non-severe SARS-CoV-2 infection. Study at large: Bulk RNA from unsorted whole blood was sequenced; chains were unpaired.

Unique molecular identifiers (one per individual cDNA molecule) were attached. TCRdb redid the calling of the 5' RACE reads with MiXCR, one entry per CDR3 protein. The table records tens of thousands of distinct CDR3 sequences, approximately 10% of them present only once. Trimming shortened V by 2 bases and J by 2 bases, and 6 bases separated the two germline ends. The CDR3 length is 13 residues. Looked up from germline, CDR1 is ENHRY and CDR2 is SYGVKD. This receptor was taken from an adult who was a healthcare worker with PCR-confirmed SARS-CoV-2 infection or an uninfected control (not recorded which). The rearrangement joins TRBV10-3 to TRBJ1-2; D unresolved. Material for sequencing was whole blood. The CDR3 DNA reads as TGTGCCATCAGTGAGCTGAGGAACTATGGCTACACCTTC. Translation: CAISELRNYGYTF.